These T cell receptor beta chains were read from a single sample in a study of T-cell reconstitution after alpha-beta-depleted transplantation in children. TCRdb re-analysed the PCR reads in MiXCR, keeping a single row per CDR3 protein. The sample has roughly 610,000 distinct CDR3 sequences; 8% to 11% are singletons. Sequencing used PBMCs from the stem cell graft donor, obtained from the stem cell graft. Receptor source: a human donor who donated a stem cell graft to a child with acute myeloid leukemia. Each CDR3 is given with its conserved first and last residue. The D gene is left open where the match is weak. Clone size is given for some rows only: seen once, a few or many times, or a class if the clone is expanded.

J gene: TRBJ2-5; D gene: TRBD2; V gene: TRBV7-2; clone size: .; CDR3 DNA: TGTGCCAGCAGCATTAACGTCGCGGGAGGGCAAGAGACCCAGTACTTC; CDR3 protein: CASSINVAGGQETQYF
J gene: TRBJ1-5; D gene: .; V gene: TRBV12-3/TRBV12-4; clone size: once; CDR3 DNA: TGTGCCAGCACCCGTTATGTAGATCAGGCCCAGCATTTT; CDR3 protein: CASTRYVDQAQHF
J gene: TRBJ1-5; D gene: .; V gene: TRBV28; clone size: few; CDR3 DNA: TGTGCCAGCAGTTTGGCAGGATTAGCCGATCAGCCCCAGCATTTT; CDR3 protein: CASSLAGLADQPQHF
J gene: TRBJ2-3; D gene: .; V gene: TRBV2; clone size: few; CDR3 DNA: TGTGCCAGCAGCGAAACAGGCACAGATACGCAGTATTTT; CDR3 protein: CASSETGTDTQYF
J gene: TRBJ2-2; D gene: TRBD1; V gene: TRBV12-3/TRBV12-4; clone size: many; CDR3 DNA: TGTGCCAGCACCCCCCGGGGACAGGGGAACACCGGGGAGCTGTTTTTT; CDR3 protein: CASTPRGQGNTGELFF
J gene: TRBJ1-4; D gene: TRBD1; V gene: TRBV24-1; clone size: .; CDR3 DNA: TGTGCCACCAGTGACAAGGGACAGGGGCCTGAAAAACTGTTTTTT; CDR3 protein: CATSDKGQGPEKLFF
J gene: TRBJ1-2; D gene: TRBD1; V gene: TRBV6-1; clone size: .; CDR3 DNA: TGTGCCAGCAGTGAAATCCAGGGGGCGCAGGGCTATGGCTACACCTTC; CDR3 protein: CASSEIQGAQGYGYTF
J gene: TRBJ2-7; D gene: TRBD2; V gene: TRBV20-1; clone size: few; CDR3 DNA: TGCAGTGCTAGAGATCGACGGGAGGTGAAGGAGCAGTACTTC; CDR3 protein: CSARDRREVKEQYF
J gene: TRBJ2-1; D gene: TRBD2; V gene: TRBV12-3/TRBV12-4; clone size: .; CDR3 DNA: TGTGCCAGCAGTTTTAGGACTAGCGGGAGGGCCGGCGGTGAGCAGTTCTTC; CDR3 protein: CASSFRTSGRAGGEQFF
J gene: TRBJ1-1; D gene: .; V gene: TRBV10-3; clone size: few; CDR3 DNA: TGTGCCATCAGTGTGCAGGGAGGGACCTCAGAAGCTTTCTTT; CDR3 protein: CAISVQGGTSEAFF
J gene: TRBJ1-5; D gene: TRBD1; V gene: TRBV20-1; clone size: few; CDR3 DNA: TGCAGTGCTGTGCCGGGACAGTTCGTCGGTATCAATCAGCCCCAGCATTTT; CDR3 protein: CSAVPGQFVGINQPQHF
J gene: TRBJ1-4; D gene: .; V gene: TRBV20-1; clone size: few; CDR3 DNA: TGCAGTGCTGCCGGGCCTAATAATGAAAAACTGTTTTTT; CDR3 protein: CSAAGPNNEKLFF
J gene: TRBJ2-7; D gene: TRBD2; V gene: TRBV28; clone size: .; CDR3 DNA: TGTGCCAGCAGGCCCGGCGGGGGATCCTACGAGCAGTACTTC; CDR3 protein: CASRPGGGSYEQYF
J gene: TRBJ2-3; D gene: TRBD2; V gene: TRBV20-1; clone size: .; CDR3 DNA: TGCAGTGCCATAGGCTTAGCAGCGGGAGGTACGCAGTATTTT; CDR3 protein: CSAIGLAAGGTQYF
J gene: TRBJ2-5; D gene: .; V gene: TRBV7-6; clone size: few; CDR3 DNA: TGTGCCAGCCAGAAGGGACCATCGCCGAGGGAGACCCAGTACTTC; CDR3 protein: CASQKGPSPRETQYF
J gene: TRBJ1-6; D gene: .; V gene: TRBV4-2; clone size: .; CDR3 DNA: TGTGCCAGCACCCGGGCAGGGACGGTCCGGAATTCACCCCTCCACTTT; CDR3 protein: CASTRAGTVRNSPLHF
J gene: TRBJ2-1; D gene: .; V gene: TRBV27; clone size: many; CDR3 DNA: TGTGCCAGCAGTTCCTACAGGGAGCAGTTCTTC; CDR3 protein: CASSSYREQFF
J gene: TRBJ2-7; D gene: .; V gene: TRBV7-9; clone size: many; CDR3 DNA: TGTGCCAGCAGTCGGAGGACAGAACCCTACGAGCAGTACTTC; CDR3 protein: CASSRRTEPYEQYF
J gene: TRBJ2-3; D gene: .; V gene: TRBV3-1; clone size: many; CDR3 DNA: TGTGCCAGCAGCCAAGTAGAGGTCACAGATACGCAGTATTTT; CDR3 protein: CASSQVEVTDTQYF
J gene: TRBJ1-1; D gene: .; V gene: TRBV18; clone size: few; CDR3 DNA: TGTGCCAGCTCATCACGGCAGAGGCGAGGGGGGGGCACTGAAGCTTTCTTT; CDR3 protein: CASSSRQRRGGGTEAFF
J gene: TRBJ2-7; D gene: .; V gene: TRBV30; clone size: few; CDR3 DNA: TGTGCCTGGACCGGGACCATAAACCCCGAGCAGTACTTC; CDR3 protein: CAWTGTINPEQYF
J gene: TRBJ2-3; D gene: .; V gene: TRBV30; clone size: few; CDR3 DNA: TGTGCCTGGAGTGACACCACAGATACGCAGTATTTT; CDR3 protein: CAWSDTTDTQYF
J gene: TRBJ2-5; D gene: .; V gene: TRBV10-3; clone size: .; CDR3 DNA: TGTGCCATCAGGGACCCCGCTGGGGAAGAGACCCAGTACTTC; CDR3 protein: CAIRDPAGEETQYF
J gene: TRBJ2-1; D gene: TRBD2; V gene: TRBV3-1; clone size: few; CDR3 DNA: TGTGCCAGCAGTTCCGGGACTAGCGGGAGGAGATTCGCAAATGAGCAGTTCTTC; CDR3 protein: CASSSGTSGRRFANEQFF
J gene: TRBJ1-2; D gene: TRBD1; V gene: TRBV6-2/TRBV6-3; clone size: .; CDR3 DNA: TGTGCCAGCAGTCGACAGGGGGAAGTCTACACCTTC; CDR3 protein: CASSRQGEVYTF
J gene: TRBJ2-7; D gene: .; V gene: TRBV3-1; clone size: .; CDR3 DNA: TGTGCCAGCAGCCAAGCGCTAGCTGGGGAGCAGTACTTC; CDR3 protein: CASSQALAGEQYF
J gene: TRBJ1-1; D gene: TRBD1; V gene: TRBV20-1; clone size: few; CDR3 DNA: TGCAGTGCTAGTATGGGGACAGGGAGGGCTTTCTTT; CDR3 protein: CSASMGTGRAFF
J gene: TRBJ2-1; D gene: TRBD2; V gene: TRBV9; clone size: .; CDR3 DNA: TGTGCCAGCAGCTACGCGGGAGATGATGAGCAGTTCTTC; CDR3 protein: CASSYAGDDEQFF